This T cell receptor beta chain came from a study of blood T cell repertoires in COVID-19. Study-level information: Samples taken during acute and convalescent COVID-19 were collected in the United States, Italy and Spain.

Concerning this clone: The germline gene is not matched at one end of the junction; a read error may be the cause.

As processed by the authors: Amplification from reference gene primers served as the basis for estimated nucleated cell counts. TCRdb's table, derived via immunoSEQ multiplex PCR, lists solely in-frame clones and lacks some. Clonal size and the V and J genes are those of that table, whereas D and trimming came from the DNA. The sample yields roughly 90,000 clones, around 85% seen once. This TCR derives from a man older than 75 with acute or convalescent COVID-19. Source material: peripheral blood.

The CDR3 protein is CASSLAGSAEQFF. The CDR3 nucleotides read TGTGCTAGCAGCCTTGCCGGTAGCGCTGAGCAGTTCTTC. The chain is built from TRBV7-7 and TRBJ2-1, with D possibly being TRBD2 (5 bases). CDR1 is SSHAT, CDR2 FNYEAQ, per germline (reference sequence). The CDR3 spans 13 residues.